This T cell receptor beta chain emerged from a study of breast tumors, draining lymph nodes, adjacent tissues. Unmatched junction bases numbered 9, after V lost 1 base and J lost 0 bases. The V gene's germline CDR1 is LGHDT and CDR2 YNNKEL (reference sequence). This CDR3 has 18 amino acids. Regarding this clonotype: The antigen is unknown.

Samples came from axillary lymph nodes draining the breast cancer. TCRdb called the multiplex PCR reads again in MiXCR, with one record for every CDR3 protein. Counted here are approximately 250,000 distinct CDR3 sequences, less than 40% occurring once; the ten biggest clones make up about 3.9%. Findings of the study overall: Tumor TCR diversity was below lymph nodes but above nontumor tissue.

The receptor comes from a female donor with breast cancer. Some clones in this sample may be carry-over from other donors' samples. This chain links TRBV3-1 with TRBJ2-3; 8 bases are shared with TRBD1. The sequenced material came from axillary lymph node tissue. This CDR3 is CASSQVFRDRRSTDTQYF. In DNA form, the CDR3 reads TGTGCCAGCAGCCAAGTGTTTCGGGACAGGAGGAGCACAGATACGCAGTATTTT.